In this sample, the clone carrying this T cell receptor beta chain turned up a few times. Patients between 18 and 65 years old had hyperthyroidism, newly diagnosed and lasting under 2 months. What was amplified from RNA transcripts were TCR beta CDR3 regions. Initially, a first-round RT-PCR of the TCR CDR3 employed the HTBI primer set. TCRdb reprocessed the multiplex PCR reads via MiXCR and lists one record per CDR3 protein. The sample lists more than 450,000 distinct CDR3 sequences, approximately 14% seen once, with 11% to 15% in the top ten. The CDR3 sequence is 14 residues long. V lost 9 bases to trimming and J lost 3 bases, with 15 bases between them. Germline V lookup: CDR1 LNHDA, CDR2 SQIVND (reference sequence). This sample is part of a study of T cells in Graves' hyperthyroidism and ophthalmopathy.

The rearrangement uses TRBV19 and TRBJ2-1; possible D gene TRBD1, 5 bases. Sequenced material: blood. This clonotype was obtained from a woman aged 40 to 50 with Graves' hyperthyroidism. The CDR3 sequence is CASRPAGYYNEQFF. The CDR3 coding sequence is TGTGCCAGCCGGCCCGCAGGGTACTACAATGAGCAGTTCTTC. Variable domain in full (rest from reference TRBV19 and TRBJ2-1): DGGITQSPKYLFRKEGQNVTLSCEQNLNHDAMYWYRQDPGQGLRLIYYSQIVNDFQKGDIAEGYSVSREKKESFPLTVTSAQKNPTAFYLCASRPAGYYNEQFFGPGTRLTVL.